This TCR beta chain was found in a study of beta chain features in type 1 diabetes. Study-level findings and limits: Significant though moderate, a shortening of TCRB CDR3s appeared in all four CD4+ subsets of Type 1 diabetes patients.

Since all of the isolated RNA was reverse transcribed, expressed TCRB transcripts were what got sequenced. Assay used: immunoSEQ multiplex PCR; TCRdb lists only in-frame clones, some missing. Among over 100,000 clones, roughly 43% were seen once, and the ten largest hold less than 0.08%. Germline CDR1 and CDR2: SGHRS and YFSETQ. V was clipped by 0 bases and J by 0 bases, with 7 bases between them. This CDR3 has 16 amino acids. Notes on this clone: Its cognate antigen is unknown.

Sorting with CD45RO/CCR7/CD25/CD127/CD95/CD27 yielded naive, central memory, regulatory and stem-like memory CD4+ cells. Without exception, sorted populations had purity beyond 95%. The chain has TRBV5-1 and TRBJ2-6; TRBD2 might be the D (6 bases). The sequencing sample was made of stem cell memory CD4+ T cells from blood. The clonotype originates from a woman aged 18-29 years in good health. The CDR3 region has the DNA TGCGCCAGCAGCTTGGTCGGGAGCTCTGGGGCCAACGTCCTGACTTTC. This encodes CASSLVGSSGANVLTF.